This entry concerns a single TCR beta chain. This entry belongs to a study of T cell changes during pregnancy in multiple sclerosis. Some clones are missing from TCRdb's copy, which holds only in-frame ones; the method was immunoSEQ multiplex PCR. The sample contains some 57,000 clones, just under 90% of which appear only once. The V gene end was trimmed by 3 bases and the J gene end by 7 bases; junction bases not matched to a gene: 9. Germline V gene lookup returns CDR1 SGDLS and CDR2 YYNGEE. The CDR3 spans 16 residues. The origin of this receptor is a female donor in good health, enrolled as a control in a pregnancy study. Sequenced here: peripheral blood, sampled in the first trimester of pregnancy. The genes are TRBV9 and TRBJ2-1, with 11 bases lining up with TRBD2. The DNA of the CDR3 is TGTGCCAGCAGCGGCGGTCTAGCGGGGGGCATGAATGAGCAGTTCTTC. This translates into CASSGGLAGGMNEQFF.